The source of this T cell receptor (beta chain) is a study of blood T cell repertoires in COVID-19. Study summary: Some COVID-19 samples were acute and others convalescent; all came from the United States, Italy and Spain.

Repertoires were generated with immunoSEQ multiplex PCR, while TCRdb's copy carries only in-frame clones and drops some. This sample yields around 270,000 clones, of which approximately 85% are seen a single time; around 4.5% belongs to the top ten. Cohort 3 recovery required two negative PCRs, clearance, or symptom resolution. Between the trimmed V and J ends, which lost 2 bases and 0 bases, there was a span of 16 bases. This CDR3 contains 17 residues. Germline loops: CDR1 SGHAT, CDR2 FQNNGV. Sample: PBMCs or T cells enriched from blood (not recorded which). The V call is TRBV11-2, the J call TRBJ1-1; no clear D. The TCR was taken from a woman in her twenties or thirties who had recovered from COVID-19. The DNA of the CDR3 is TGTGCCAGCAGCTTAATGCCCCTAAGAAGTATGAACACTGAAGCTTTCTTT. Its translation: CASSLMPLRSMNTEAFF.